This T cell receptor (beta chain) is drawn from a study of identical twins. Through template switching, a universal primer site was introduced, and the cDNA contained unique molecular identifiers. One entry per CDR3 protein, called by TCRdb with MiXCR from the 5' RACE reads. The table has 450,000 or so distinct CDR3 sequences, roughly 26% seen once; the top ten hold 2.9%. Study-level findings and limits: The models systematically underestimated how much out-of-frame TCR alpha was shared in monozygotic twins. In zero-insertion analyses, partial confounding could arise from invariant MAIT and iNKT cells.

Germline CDR1 SGHVS, CDR2 FNYEAQ. The CDR3 is 15 residues long. After removal of 5 bases from V and 4 bases from J, the junction contained 9 bases not matched to a gene. In its sample, this clonotype was seen a few times. As yet, its antigen is unknown. These data also formed part of another study, on T cells expressing NK-cell markers. That report adds: The dominant NKG2C+ clonotypes represented about 1.0-7.0% of CD8+ T cells in five or six donors.

The J gene is TRBJ1-1, the V gene TRBV7-6, with 8 bases matching TRBD1. This clonotype originated in a woman aged 18 to 35 in good health. Sample: CD4+ T cells sorted from blood. The CDR3 region is CASSLVSDRGTEAFF. For the CDR3, the DNA is TGTGCCAGCAGCCTCGTATCCGACAGGGGCACTGAAGCTTTCTTT.